These T cell receptor beta chains were read from a single sample in a study. TCRdb fed the RT-PCR reads into MiXCR, producing one record per CDR3 protein. The sample holds around 700,000 distinct CDR3 sequences, approximately 15% seen once. Sequencing used memory CD4+ T cells from blood. The receptors derive from a female donor in good health, serving as a healthy control. The CDR3 runs from the conserved cysteine through the conserved F or W. Fields, in order: J gene, V gene, clone size, D gene, CDR3 protein, CDR3 DNA. D genes are given only for firm matches. Where a row states a size, it is once, few, many or the class of an expanded clone; other rows omit it.

J: TRBJ2-1; V: TRBV12-3/TRBV12-4; size: .; D: TRBD1; CDR3: CASIGQGIYEQFF; DNA: TGTGCCAGCATCGGACAGGGGATTTATGAGCAGTTCTTC
J: TRBJ1-1; V: TRBV7-3; size: few; D: TRBD1; CDR3: CASSLTREQGNEAFF; DNA: TGTGCCAGCAGCTTAACGAGGGAACAGGGGAATGAAGCTTTCTTT
J: TRBJ2-1; V: TRBV4-1; size: few; D: .; CDR3: CASSQESVGRGSYNEQFF; DNA: TGCGCCAGCAGCCAAGAGTCGGTCGGGCGGGGCTCCTACAATGAGCAGTTCTTC
J: TRBJ2-1; V: TRBV20-1; size: .; D: TRBD2; CDR3: CSASRGPSGHNEQFF; DNA: TGCAGTGCTAGCCGGGGCCCTAGCGGACACAATGAGCAGTTCTTC
J: TRBJ1-1; V: TRBV12-3/TRBV12-4; size: few; D: .; CDR3: CASSFNIGVRTEAFF; DNA: TGTGCCAGCAGTTTTAATATTGGAGTTCGCACTGAAGCTTTCTTT
J: TRBJ2-3; V: TRBV9; size: few; D: .; CDR3: CASSVAPADTQYF; DNA: TGTGCCAGCAGCGTAGCCCCCGCAGATACGCAGTATTTT
J: TRBJ2-7; V: TRBV6-6; size: .; D: TRBD1; CDR3: CASARDSGYEQYF; DNA: TGTGCCAGCGCCCGGGACAGCGGCTACGAGCAGTACTTC
J: TRBJ2-1; V: TRBV10-3; size: few; D: .; CDR3: CAISESTRRGSYNEQFF; DNA: TGTGCCATCAGTGAGTCAACTAGGAGGGGGTCCTACAATGAGCAGTTCTTC
J: TRBJ2-7; V: TRBV3-1; size: few; D: .; CDR3: CASSQDRVSSYEQYF; DNA: TGTGCCAGCAGCCAAGATCGGGTCAGTTCCTACGAGCAGTACTTC
J: TRBJ1-5; V: TRBV6-5; size: many; D: .; CDR3: CASRESWGGSNQPQHF; DNA: TGTGCCAGCCGGGAAAGTTGGGGCGGAAGCAATCAGCCCCAGCATTTT
J: TRBJ2-1; V: TRBV7-3; size: .; D: TRBD2; CDR3: CASSLNSGSGNEQFF; DNA: TGTGCCAGCAGCTTAAATAGCGGGAGCGGTAATGAGCAGTTCTTC
J: TRBJ1-1; V: TRBV7-3; size: .; D: TRBD1; CDR3: CASSPGGGGMNTEAFF; DNA: TGTGCCAGCAGCCCAGGGGGGGGCGGGATGAACACTGAAGCTTTCTTT
J: TRBJ2-3; V: TRBV11-2; size: .; D: .; CDR3: CASSAHGGGPNTQYF; DNA: TGTGCCAGCAGCGCACATGGCGGAGGGCCGAATACGCAGTATTTT
J: TRBJ2-7; V: TRBV7-2; size: few; D: .; CDR3: CASSLAGAMVYEQYF; DNA: TGTGCCAGCAGCTTAGCTGGCGCCATGGTATACGAGCAGTACTTC
J: TRBJ2-3; V: TRBV5-1; size: few; D: .; CDR3: CASSLEGGLSTDTQYF; DNA: TGCGCCAGCAGCTTGGAGGGGGGACTTAGCACAGATACGCAGTATTTT
J: TRBJ2-1; V: TRBV11-3; size: .; D: TRBD2; CDR3: CASSSGLAGINEQFF; DNA: TGTGCCAGCAGCTCGGGACTAGCGGGAATTAATGAGCAGTTCTTC
J: TRBJ2-7; V: TRBV27; size: .; D: TRBD2; CDR3: CASSPTPEAGATYEQYF; DNA: TGTGCCAGCAGCCCGACCCCTGAAGCGGGAGCCACCTACGAGCAGTACTTC
J: TRBJ1-2; V: TRBV5-1; size: .; D: TRBD1; CDR3: CASSLEGTARANYGYTF; DNA: TGCGCCAGCAGCTTGGAAGGGACAGCCAGAGCTAACTATGGCTACACCTTC
J: TRBJ2-1; V: TRBV20-1; size: .; D: TRBD2; CDR3: CSARALLAGDNELFF; DNA: TGCAGTGCTAGAGCTCTACTAGCGGGAGACAATGAGCTGTTCTTC
J: TRBJ1-5; V: TRBV6-2/TRBV6-3; size: .; D: .; CDR3: CASSSRWAVVGNQPQHF; DNA: TGTGCCAGCAGTTCAAGGTGGGCCGTTGTGGGCAATCAGCCCCAGCATTTT
J: TRBJ2-3; V: TRBV10-2; size: few; D: .; CDR3: CASSEVQARTDTQYF; DNA: TGCGCCAGCAGTGAAGTTCAGGCAAGGACAGATACGCAGTATTTT
J: TRBJ1-1; V: TRBV3-1; size: few; D: .; CDR3: CASSLGSQSEAFF; DNA: TGTGCCAGCAGCCTTGGGTCGCAGAGTGAAGCTTTCTTT
J: TRBJ2-7; V: TRBV7-2; size: many; D: .; CDR3: CASSLRGSISYEQYF; DNA: TGTGCCAGCAGCTTAAGGGGCAGCATTTCCTACGAGCAGTACTTC
J: TRBJ1-2; V: TRBV12-3/TRBV12-4; size: .; D: TRBD1; CDR3: CASTTGGSVGYTF; DNA: TGTGCCAGCACTACAGGGGGCTCGGTTGGCTACACCTTC
J: TRBJ1-2; V: TRBV5-1; size: .; D: .; CDR3: CASSASYGQATYGYTF; DNA: TGCGCCAGCAGCGCATCATACGGGCAGGCGACCTATGGCTACACCTTC
J: TRBJ2-3; V: TRBV30; size: .; D: .; CDR3: CAWAAADTQYF; DNA: TGTGCCTGGGCGGCCGCAGATACGCAGTATTTT
J: TRBJ2-2; V: TRBV30; size: .; D: TRBD1; CDR3: CAWSVAGGFTGELFF; DNA: TGTGCCTGGAGTGTGGCAGGGGGTTTCACCGGGGAGCTGTTTTTT
J: TRBJ2-5; V: TRBV5-1; size: many; D: TRBD1; CDR3: CASSLAPGGQETQYF; DNA: TGCGCCAGCAGCTTGGCCCCAGGGGGACAAGAGACCCAGTACTTC
J: TRBJ1-1; V: TRBV9; size: few; D: .; CDR3: CASSVVLGAGTEAFF; DNA: TGTGCCAGCAGCGTAGTCCTGGGGGCGGGCACTGAAGCTTTCTTT
J: TRBJ2-2; V: TRBV12-3/TRBV12-4; size: .; D: TRBD2; CDR3: CASTLSRGAGELFF; DNA: TGTGCCAGCACCCTCTCGCGGGGGGCCGGGGAGCTGTTTTTT
J: TRBJ2-3; V: TRBV20-1; size: many; D: TRBD2; CDR3: CSARDPMTSGREGDTQYF; DNA: TGCAGTGCTAGAGATCCCATGACTAGCGGGAGAGAGGGAGATACGCAGTATTTT
J: TRBJ2-2; V: TRBV6-6; size: .; D: .; CDR3: CASSKQQEADTGELFF; DNA: TGTGCCAGCAGTAAACAACAGGAAGCGGACACCGGGGAGCTGTTTTTT
J: TRBJ2-1; V: TRBV27; size: .; D: .; CDR3: CASRGRPVRANEQFF; DNA: TGTGCCAGCAGGGGAAGGCCCGTCCGGGCCAATGAGCAGTTCTTC
J: TRBJ1-5; V: TRBV7-6; size: .; D: .; CDR3: CASSLLLTVLAHQPQHF; DNA: TGTGCCAGCAGCTTACTCCTGACAGTTCTGGCCCATCAGCCCCAGCATTTT
J: TRBJ1-6; V: TRBV6-5; size: few; D: .; CDR3: CASRSGTFHNSPLHF; DNA: TGTGCCAGCAGATCCGGGACGTTCCATAATTCACCCCTCCACTTT
J: TRBJ1-1; V: TRBV29-1; size: few; D: .; CDR3: CSVAGVLAAGAEAFF; DNA: TGCAGCGTTGCAGGGGTTTTGGCGGCGGGGGCTGAAGCTTTCTTT
J: TRBJ1-1; V: TRBV6-1; size: many; D: .; CDR3: CASSQRQNTEAFF; DNA: TGTGCCAGCAGCCAGAGACAGAACACTGAAGCTTTCTTT
J: TRBJ1-2; V: TRBV6-5; size: many; D: TRBD1; CDR3: CASSYSTGVSYGYTF; DNA: TGTGCCAGCAGTTACTCGACAGGGGTCAGTTATGGCTACACCTTC
J: TRBJ2-6; V: TRBV7-2; size: few; D: .; CDR3: CASSSGWANVLTF; DNA: TGTGCCAGCAGTTCAGGGTGGGCCAACGTCCTGACTTTC
J: TRBJ1-5; V: TRBV20-1; size: .; D: .; CDR3: CSARAVGFGSRPQHF; DNA: TGCAGTGCTAGAGCAGTGGGGTTTGGGTCTCGGCCCCAGCATTTT
J: TRBJ2-7; V: TRBV27; size: few; D: .; CDR3: CASRLTGSLGVQYF; DNA: TGTGCCAGCAGGTTGACAGGTTCCCTTGGGGTGCAGTACTTC
J: TRBJ2-5; V: TRBV9; size: many; D: .; CDR3: CASSLTLGARETQYF; DNA: TGTGCCAGCAGCCTAACTCTGGGGGCTCGGGAGACCCAGTACTTC
J: TRBJ1-2; V: TRBV20-1; size: few; D: .; CDR3: CSASRAGYGYTF; DNA: TGCAGTGCTAGCAGGGCAGGCTATGGCTACACCTTC